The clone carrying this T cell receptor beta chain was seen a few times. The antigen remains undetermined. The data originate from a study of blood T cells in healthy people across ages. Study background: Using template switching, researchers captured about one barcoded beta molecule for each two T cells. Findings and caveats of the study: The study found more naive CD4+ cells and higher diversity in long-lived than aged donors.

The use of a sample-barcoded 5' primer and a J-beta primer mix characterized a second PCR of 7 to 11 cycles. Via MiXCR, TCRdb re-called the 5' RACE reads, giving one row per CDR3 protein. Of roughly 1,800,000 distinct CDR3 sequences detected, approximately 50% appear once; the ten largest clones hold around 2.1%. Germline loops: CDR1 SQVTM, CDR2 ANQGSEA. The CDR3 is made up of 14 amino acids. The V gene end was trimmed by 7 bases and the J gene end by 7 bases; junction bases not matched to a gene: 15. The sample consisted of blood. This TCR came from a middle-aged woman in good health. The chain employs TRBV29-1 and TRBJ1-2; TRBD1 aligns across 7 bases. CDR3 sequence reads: CSGAQGRNGCGYTF. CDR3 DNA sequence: TGCAGCGGCGCACAGGGGCGAAATGGTTGTGGCTACACCTTC.